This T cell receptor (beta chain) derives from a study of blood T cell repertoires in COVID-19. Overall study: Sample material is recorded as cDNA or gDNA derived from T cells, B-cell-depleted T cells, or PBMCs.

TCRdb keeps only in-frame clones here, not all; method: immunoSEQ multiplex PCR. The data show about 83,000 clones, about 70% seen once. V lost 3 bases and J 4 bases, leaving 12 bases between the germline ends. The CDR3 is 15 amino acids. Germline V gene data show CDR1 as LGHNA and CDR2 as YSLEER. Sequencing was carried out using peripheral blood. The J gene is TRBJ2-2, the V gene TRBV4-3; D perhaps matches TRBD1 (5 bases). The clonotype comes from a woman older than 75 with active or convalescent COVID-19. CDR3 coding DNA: TGCGCCAGCAGCCACCTGGCTGGGGCCACCGGGGAGCTGTTTTTT. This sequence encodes CASSHLAGATGELFF.